This is a list of T cell receptor beta chains from one sample in a study of T cells in Graves' hyperthyroidism and ophthalmopathy. MiXCR, applied by TCRdb to the multiplex PCR reads, yields one record per CDR3 protein. The table lists 250,000 or so distinct CDR3 sequences, 15% to 20% of them singletons. The sequenced material came from blood. These receptors all come from a woman between 18 and 30 years old with Graves' ophthalmopathy. Each CDR3 is given with its conserved first and last residue. D genes are given only for firm matches. Expanded clones are given a class, and other clones once, few, many or no size at all.

TRBJ1-5,many,TRBV11-3,TRBD1,CASSVTPPGTGRLGNQPQHF,TGTGCCAGCAGCGTTACGCCCCCCGGGACAGGAAGACTAGGCAATCAGCCCCAGCATTTT
TRBJ1-4,-,TRBV5-5,TRBD1,CATNSGTGWEKLFF,TGTGCCACAAACTCCGGGACAGGGTGGGAAAAACTGTTTTTT
TRBJ2-3,many,TRBV2,-,CASSDPGGQDTQYF,TGTGCCAGCAGTGATCCCGGGGGGCAAGATACGCAGTATTTT
TRBJ1-5,many,TRBV6-1,-,CASILGTPRSNQPQHF,TGTGCCAGCATCTTGGGAACCCCAAGAAGCAATCAGCCCCAGCATTTT
TRBJ1-1,many,TRBV7-9,-,CASRTDLGTLGTEAFF,TGTGCCAGCAGGACGGACCTTGGGACCTTGGGCACTGAAGCTTTCTTT
TRBJ1-5,many,TRBV28,-,CASSPEALGSNQPQHF,TGTGCCAGCAGCCCCGAGGCGCTAGGGAGCAATCAGCCCCAGCATTTT
TRBJ2-1,many,TRBV7-9,TRBD1,CASSSNHRGSEQFF,TGTGCCAGCAGCTCCAATCACAGGGGAAGCGAGCAGTTCTTC
TRBJ2-1,many,TRBV28,-,CASSGGTHSPSYNEQFF,TGTGCCAGCAGTGGGGGGACGCACTCTCCCTCCTACAATGAGCAGTTCTTC
TRBJ1-1,-,TRBV9,-,CASSVEGGLGTEAFF,TGTGCCAGCAGCGTAGAGGGGGGGCTGGGTACTGAAGCTTTCTTT
TRBJ2-1,-,TRBV19,TRBD2,CASKGAGGPFYNEQFF,TGTGCCAGTAAAGGGGCGGGAGGGCCTTTTTACAATGAGCAGTTCTTC
TRBJ2-3,few,TRBV4-3,TRBD1,CASSQFGQGLGADTQYF,TGCGCCAGCAGCCAATTCGGACAGGGGCTCGGCGCAGATACGCAGTATTTT
TRBJ1-2,many,TRBV20-1,TRBD1,CSARDVRGTADGYTF,TGCAGTGCTAGAGATGTCCGCGGGACAGCCGATGGCTACACCTTC
TRBJ2-3,-,TRBV6-1,-,CASSSTGPPSTDTQYF,TGTGCCAGCAGTTCAACCGGACCCCCGAGCACAGATACGCAGTATTTT
TRBJ2-5,many,TRBV29-1,TRBD1,CSGRTGQETQYF,TGCAGCGGTAGGACAGGCCAAGAGACCCAGTACTTC
TRBJ2-1,few,TRBV4-3,TRBD2,CASSQSTSGGTSSYNEQFF,TGCGCCAGCAGCCAGTCAACTAGCGGGGGGACAAGCTCCTACAATGAGCAGTTCTTC
TRBJ1-6,many,TRBV7-9,-,CASSRTENNSPLHF,TGTGCCAGCAGCCGGACGGAGAATAATTCACCCCTCCACTTT
TRBJ2-1,-,TRBV7-3,-,CASSLDLSDEQFF,TGTGCCAGCAGCCTCGACCTTTCGGATGAGCAGTTCTTC
TRBJ2-1,many,TRBV9,-,CASSAVGRTASYNEQFF,TGTGCCAGCAGCGCCGTGGGTCGGACAGCCTCTTACAATGAGCAGTTCTTC
TRBJ2-1,many,TRBV7-9,-,CASSQPTGSSSYNEQFF,TGTGCCAGCAGCCAACCGACAGGCTCAAGCTCCTACAATGAGCAGTTCTTC
TRBJ2-2,many,TRBV7-9,-,CASSLAPRDDTGELFF,TGTGCCAGCAGCTTGGCCCCCAGGGATGACACCGGGGAGCTGTTTTTT
TRBJ2-1,many,TRBV7-2,-,CASSRSQAYNEQFF,TGTGCCAGCAGCCGGTCACAGGCCTACAATGAGCAGTTCTTC
TRBJ1-1,many,TRBV20-1,-,CSASNTMNTEAFF,TGCAGTGCTAGCAATACTATGAACACTGAAGCTTTCTTT
TRBJ2-1,many,TRBV2,-,CASQYIEQFF,TGTGCCAGCCAGTATATTGAGCAGTTCTTC
TRBJ1-6,few,TRBV10-2,-,CASSEGGGGGGNSPLHF,TGCGCCAGCAGTGAAGGAGGCGGGGGGGGGGGTAATTCACCCCTCCACTTT
TRBJ2-7,-,TRBV12-3/TRBV12-4,TRBD2,CASTQPRGLAGYEQYF,TGTGCCAGCACTCAACCTCGGGGACTAGCGGGGTACGAGCAGTACTTC
TRBJ2-7,many,TRBV28,-,CASRNPGGGKYEQYF,TGTGCCAGCAGAAACCCTGGGGGCGGGAAATACGAGCAGTACTTC
TRBJ1-2,many,TRBV13,TRBD1,CASSLGLGGQGDGYTF,TGTGCCAGCAGCTTAGGGCTTGGAGGACAGGGGGATGGCTACACCTTC
TRBJ2-2,many,TRBV5-1,-,CASSLVRAPGELFF,TGCGCCAGCAGCTTGGTCCGGGCCCCCGGGGAGCTGTTTTTT
TRBJ2-2,many,TRBV12-3/TRBV12-4,-,CASSGDSPQAGELFF,TGTGCCAGCAGTGGAGACTCTCCTCAGGCCGGGGAGCTGTTTTTT
TRBJ1-1,many,TRBV10-1,-,CASSVNRAGTEAFF,TGCGCCAGCAGTGTTAACAGGGCCGGGACTGAAGCTTTCTTT
TRBJ2-1,many,TRBV7-2,-,CASRWDTAGNEQFF,TGTGCCAGCAGATGGGACACCGCAGGCAATGAGCAGTTCTTC
TRBJ2-7,many,TRBV9,TRBD1,CASSVGQGRNEQYF,TGTGCCAGCAGCGTGGGACAGGGGAGGAACGAGCAGTACTTC
TRBJ1-1,many,TRBV27,TRBD1,CASRPRGQDEAFF,TGTGCCAGCCGCCCCAGAGGACAGGATGAAGCTTTCTTT
TRBJ2-7,many,TRBV6-2/TRBV6-3,-,CASSFGSFYEQYF,TGTGCCAGCAGTTTCGGGTCGTTCTACGAGCAGTACTTC
TRBJ1-1,many,TRBV3-1,-,CASSQDGGPRGVTEAFF,TGTGCCAGCAGCCAGGATGGGGGACCCCGAGGGGTCACTGAAGCTTTCTTT
TRBJ2-3,many,TRBV11-2,TRBD2,CASSLELAESTDTQYF,TGTGCCAGCAGCTTAGAACTAGCGGAAAGCACAGATACGCAGTATTTT
TRBJ2-5,many,TRBV11-2,-,CASSHRVADPQETQYF,TGTGCCAGCAGTCACAGAGTGGCAGACCCCCAAGAGACCCAGTACTTC
TRBJ2-1,many,TRBV11-2,-,CANSLGITGVSYNEQFF,TGTGCCAACAGCTTAGGGATAACGGGGGTCTCCTACAATGAGCAGTTCTTC
TRBJ1-1,many,TRBV2,-,CASSELGLDSVTEAFF,TGTGCCAGCAGTGAACTGGGGTTGGACAGTGTCACTGAAGCTTTCTTT
TRBJ2-7,many,TRBV2,TRBD1,CASNPGTGLYEQYF,TGTGCCAGCAATCCCGGGACAGGGCTCTACGAGCAGTACTTC
TRBJ1-3,few,TRBV19,-,CASSMSPRGGNTIYF,TGTGCCAGTAGTATGAGCCCCCGTGGCGGAAACACCATATATTTT
TRBJ2-1,few,TRBV24-1,TRBD2,CATSDTDASGAHNEQFF,TGTGCCACCAGTGATACGGACGCTAGCGGGGCTCACAATGAGCAGTTCTTC
TRBJ1-2,many,TRBV27,TRBD1,CASSLAGGVYGYTF,TGTGCCAGCAGTTTGGCAGGGGGGGTCTATGGCTACACCTTC
TRBJ1-2,many,TRBV7-2,-,CASSESLGGGYTF,TGTGCCAGCAGCGAGAGCCTCGGAGGTGGCTACACCTTC
TRBJ1-1,many,TRBV4-1,-,CASSRSTGKPFLNTEAFF,TGCGCCAGCAGCCGATCGACAGGCAAGCCGTTCCTGAACACTGAAGCTTTCTTT
TRBJ1-2,many,TRBV4-3,-,CASSQDRGPYGYTF,TGCGCCAGCAGCCAAGATAGGGGACCCTATGGCTACACCTTC
TRBJ2-7,many,TRBV7-8,-,CASSLTTGPEQYF,TGTGCCAGCAGCTTAACGACAGGTCCCGAGCAGTACTTC
TRBJ1-1,many,TRBV12-3/TRBV12-4,-,CASRMEGVEAFF,TGTGCCAGCAGAATGGAGGGGGTTGAAGCTTTCTTT
TRBJ2-1,many,TRBV18,-,CASSPAAVNEQFF,TGTGCCAGCTCACCGGCGGCAGTCAATGAGCAGTTCTTC
TRBJ2-7,many,TRBV7-9,TRBD2,CASSLPGLGYEQYF,TGTGCCAGCAGTCTACCGGGACTAGGCTACGAGCAGTACTTC
TRBJ2-5,many,TRBV12-3/TRBV12-4,TRBD2,CASRSPGGETQYF,TGTGCCAGCAGATCCCCGGGAGGGGAGACCCAGTACTTC
TRBJ2-1,many,TRBV29-1,TRBD1,CSVGQGIYNEQFF,TGCAGCGTGGGACAGGGGATCTACAATGAGCAGTTCTTC